Shown below are 26 T cell receptor beta chains from a single sample sequenced in a study of shared clonotypes between healthy human individuals. Assay: immunoSEQ multiplex PCR; the TCRdb copy retains only in-frame clones and omits some. This sample carries some 2,500,000 clones, 80% to 95% of them seen once, and the ten largest clones take roughly 0.36%. The sample comprised naive CD4+ T cells from PBMCs. Specified subset: CD45RA+ positively selected. These receptors all come from a man aged 18 to 35 in good health. Some clones in this sample may be carry-over from other donors' samples.

V usage is TRBV7-3 and J usage is TRBJ1-1; possibly TRBD1 for D (6 bases). V gave up 2 bases and J gave up 5 bases, with 12 bases separating them. The CDR3 runs to 14 residues. Germline V gene sequence: CDR1 SGHTA, CDR2 FQGTGA. DNA of the CDR3: TGTGCCAGCAGCTTACAAGGGGGGAGAACTGAAGCTTTCTTT. It specifies CASSLQGGRTEAFF.

The rearrangement links TRBV6-5 to TRBJ2-5; TRBD1 matches at 11 bases. The DNA matches TRBJ2-7 better at its end, which makes the J call doubtful. The CDR3 contains 14 residues. From germline, CDR1 is MNHEY and CDR2 SVGAGI. The CDR3 loop is CASSKGQGAYEQYF. In nucleotides, the CDR3 is TGTGCCAGCAGTAAGGGACAGGGGGCCTACGAGCAGTACTTC.

The V and J genes are TRBV2 and TRBJ1-3; TRBD1 matches 7 bases. This CDR3 contains 17 residues. With 4 bases clipped from V and 2 bases from J, the junction kept 11 bases outside the gene matches. Germline lookup yields CDR1 SNHLY and CDR2 FYNNEI. This CDR3 is CASSAGGLRYTGNTIYF. Here the CDR3 DNA reads TGTGCCAGCAGTGCAGGGGGTTTGCGGTACACTGGAAACACCATATATTTT.

J is TRBJ1-2 and V is TRBV6-5; weak D call: TRBD1 (5 bases). The V end was cut by 5 bases, the J end by 4 bases, with 14 bases between. This CDR3 is built from 14 residues. In germline, CDR1 is MNHEY, CDR2 SVGAGI. CDR3 sequence (DNA): TGTGCCAGCAGTAGCATTGACAGCGTCTATGGCTACACCTTC. The encoded protein is CASSSIDSVYGYTF.

The V gene is TRBV4-3, the J gene TRBJ1-2; the match to TRBD1 covers 7 bases. CDR1 and CDR2 (germline): LGHNA, YSLEER. V dropped 0 bases and J dropped 1; count of bases not matched to a gene: 5. The CDR3 consists of 16 residues. CDR3 protein: CASSQEDRAYNYGYTF. CDR3 nucleotide sequence: TGCGCCAGCAGCCAAGAAGACAGGGCTTATAACTATGGCTACACCTTC.

This clone appeared a few times. The sample has other DNA sequences that encode this CDR3 too. The chain links TRBV20-1 to TRBJ1-1; unclear D gene. Germline V gene data show CDR1 as DFQATT and CDR2 as SNEGSKA (reference sequence). This CDR3 contains 11 residues. V shed 6 bases and J shed 1 base, with 6 bases lying between them. CDR3 amino acids: CSAAGNTEAFF. CDR3 in DNA: TGCAGTGCCGCGGGGAACACTGAAGCTTTCTTT.

Turning to this clone: Other nucleotide sequences in the sample specify the same CDR3. This chain uses TRBV11-3 with TRBJ2-1, with D uncertain. V was pared by 3 bases and J by 4 bases, with 4 bases between. The CDR3 is made up of 12 amino acids. The germline CDR1 and CDR2 sequences are SGHNT and YENEEA. CDR3 sequence: CASSLGYNEQFF. The CDR3 coding sequence is TGTGCCAGCAGCTTGGGTTACAATGAGCAGTTCTTC.

This clone turned up a few times. The V call is TRBV18, the J call TRBJ1-2; D ambiguous. Trimming took 4 bases from V and 4 from J, leaving 10 bases between them. The length of the CDR3 is 13 residues. Germline CDR1 and CDR2: KGHSH and LQKENI. The CDR3 loop is CASSLEVSYGYTF. CDR3 DNA sequence: TGTGCCAGCTCACTTGAAGTGAGCTATGGCTACACCTTC.

J is TRBJ2-1 and V is TRBV7-7; D is possibly TRBD2 (6 bases). Trimming left V 1 base short and J 3 bases short, with 10 bases between. The CDR3 contains 15 residues. Germline CDR1 reads SSHAT; CDR2 reads FNYEAQ (reference sequence). The CDR3 protein is CASSLVASVYNEQFF. The CDR3 bases are TGTGCCAGCAGCTTAGTGGCTAGCGTCTACAATGAGCAGTTCTTC.

This rearrangement joins TRBV6-5 to TRBJ2-7; 7 bases align to TRBD2. CDR3 length equals 12 residues. J gave up 5 bases and V 10 bases, and 8 bases lay outside the gene matches. The germline gives CDR1 MNHEY, CDR2 SVGAGI. The CDR3, as DNA: TGTGCCACCCGAGGGAGGGGCGACGAGCAGTACTTC. Its protein product is CATRGRGDEQYF.

The chain has TRBV18 and TRBJ2-1; 9 positions agree with TRBD2. The CDR3 has 16 residues. Germline lookup yields CDR1 KGHSH and CDR2 LQKENI. Losses at the gene ends were 5 bases for V and 10 bases for J; bases not matched to a gene: 15. CDR3 sequence (DNA): TGTGCCAGCTCAGCGCCCCTCGCGGGAGGGCCCGGAGAGCAGTTCTTC. Protein: CASSAPLAGGPGEQFF.

The gene calls are TRBV4-1 and TRBJ2-7; D gene unclear. From germline, CDR1 is MGHRA and CDR2 YSYEKL. Trimming shortened V by 3 bases and J by 9 bases, and 21 bases separated the two germline ends. This CDR3 comprises 15 residues. CDR3 residues: CASSHPPPLYGGQYF. In DNA, the CDR3 is TGCGCCAGCAGCCATCCTCCCCCACTGTACGGTGGGCAGTACTTC.

V usage is TRBV5-4 and J usage is TRBJ1-4; 7 bases are shared with TRBD1. V trimming: 4 bases; J trimming: 4 bases; junction bases outside the gene matches: 10. Germline CDR1 SGHNT, CDR2 YYREEE (reference sequence). The CDR3 runs 16 residues. The CDR3 sequence: CASSRNSYRGNEKLFF. The CDR3 DNA follows: TGTGCCAGCAGCCGAAACAGTTACAGGGGTAATGAAAAACTGTTTTTT. Together with reference TRBV5-4 and TRBJ1-4, the CDR3 gives the full variable domain: ETGVTQSPTHLIKTRGQQVTLRCSSQSGHNTVSWYQQALGQGPQFIFQYYREEENGRGNFPPRFSGLQFPNYSSELNVNALELDDSALYLCASSRNSYRGNEKLFFGSGTQLSVL.

The genes are TRBV5-8 and TRBJ1-1; perhaps TRBD1 as D (6 bases). The V gene lost 1 base and the J gene lost 11 bases, with 15 bases spanning the gap. The length of the CDR3 is 13 residues. Germline V lookup: CDR1 SGHTS, CDR2 YDEGEE. This chain's CDR3 is CASSLLYREDAFF. For the CDR3, the DNA is TGTGCCAGCAGCTTGTTGTACAGGGAGGATGCTTTCTTT.

V usage is TRBV5-1 and J usage is TRBJ1-4, with D unresolved. The V gene's germline CDR1 is SGHRS and CDR2 YFSETQ. The CDR3 is made up of 14 amino acids. V lost 0 bases and J lost 8, with 11 bases in between. In nucleotides, the CDR3 is TGCGCCAGCAGCTTGGTTTCTTTGAGGGAAAAACTGTTTTTT. This codes for CASSLVSLREKLFF.

J is TRBJ2-5 and V is TRBV28; TRBD1 or TRBD2 may be the D gene (5 bases each). The J call is doubtful: the DNA matches TRBJ2-7 better. Per germline, CDR1 MDHEN and CDR2 SYDVKM. The CDR3 length is 13 residues. The CDR3 sequence is CASRTGTWYEQYF. DNA for the CDR3: TGTGCCAGCAGAACCGGGACCTGGTACGAGCAGTACTTC.

The chain combines TRBV6-5 with TRBJ2-3; D gene unclear. Germline CDR1 MNHEY, CDR2 SVGAGI. With 4 bases removed from V and 2 bases from J, the gap between germline ends came to 10 bases. This CDR3 has 14 residues. The CDR3 nucleotides read TGTGCCAGCAGTTTAGCCTCCCACACAGATACGCAGTATTTT. It translates to CASSLASHTDTQYF.

V and J are TRBV5-4 and TRBJ1-3; D unclear. With 3 bases removed from V and 2 bases from J, the gap between germline ends came to 12 bases. Germline lookup yields CDR1 SGHNT and CDR2 YYREEE (reference sequence). The CDR3 has 15 amino acids. CDR3 sequence: CASSSTAGAGNTIYF. CDR3 nucleotide sequence: TGTGCCAGCAGCTCTACCGCGGGCGCTGGAAACACCATATATTTT. Filled out from reference TRBV5-4 and TRBJ1-3, the complete variable domain reads ETGVTQSPTHLIKTRGQQVTLRCSSQSGHNTVSWYQQALGQGPQFIFQYYREEENGRGNFPPRFSGLQFPNYSSELNVNALELDDSALYLCASSSTAGAGNTIYFGEGSWLTVV.

The chain is built from TRBV11-2 and TRBJ2-7, with TRBD1 identical over 8 bases. Per the germline V gene, CDR1 is SGHAT and CDR2 is FQNNGV. The CDR3 runs to 14 residues. J gave up 7 bases and V 1 base, and 6 bases lay outside the gene matches. The CDR3 reads CASSLGRTGTEQYF. CDR3 in DNA: TGTGCCAGCAGCTTAGGGAGGACAGGGACGGAGCAGTACTTC.

The chain recombines TRBV5-1 with TRBJ2-7; TRBD2 matches at 12 bases. The V gene end was trimmed by 0 bases and the J gene end by 6 bases; junction bases not matched to a gene: 10. The CDR3 runs to 17 residues. Germline V gene lookup returns CDR1 SGHRS and CDR2 YFSETQ. DNA for the CDR3: TGCGCCAGCAGCTTGGGGGCTAGCGGGAGGGCGAGTAGCGAGCAGTACTTC. This gives the protein CASSLGASGRASSEQYF. The full variable domain, completed using reference TRBV5-1 and TRBJ2-7, is KAGVTQTPRYLIKTRGQQVTLSCSPISGHRSVSWYQQTPGQGLQFLFEYFSETQRNKGNFPGRFSGRQFSNSRSEMNVSTLELGDSALYLCASSLGASGRASSEQYFGPGTRLTVT.

The chain combines TRBV27 with TRBJ2-7; D is possibly TRBD2 (5 bases). This CDR3 comprises 14 residues. Germline V gene sequence: CDR1 MNHEY, CDR2 SMNVEV (reference sequence). The germline V and J ends were trimmed by 2 bases and 2 bases, with 10 bases remaining between them. CDR3 bases: TGTGCCAGCAGTTTAGCCGGACTCCCCTACGAGCAGTACTTC. Protein product: CASSLAGLPYEQYF.

The chain has TRBV19 and TRBJ1-2, with D possibly TRBD1 on 5 matching bases. This CDR3 is 15 amino acids long. Trimming cost V 5 bases and J 4 bases, with 17 bases left between them. Germline V gene data show CDR1 as LNHDA and CDR2 as SQIVND (reference sequence). CDR3 in amino acids: CASSPRRGLLYGYTF. In DNA, the CDR3 is TGTGCCAGTAGTCCTCGCCGGGGCCTGCTCTATGGCTACACCTTC.

The chain employs TRBV7-2 and TRBJ2-5, with D tentatively TRBD1 (6 bases). This CDR3 has 13 residues. Trimming removed 5 bases at V and 5 bases at J, with 12 bases between. CDR1 is SGHTA, CDR2 FQGNSA, per germline. For the CDR3, the DNA is TGTGCCAGCAGCAAGACCCAGGGGGAGACCCAGTACTTC. Amino acid sequence: CASSKTQGETQYF.

With regard to this clone: This sample also contains other DNA sequences that code for the same CDR3. The chain links TRBV5-1 to TRBJ2-2, with D unclear. Germline V gives CDR1 SGHRS, CDR2 YFSETQ. V was clipped by 0 bases and J by 2 bases, with 8 bases between them. CDR3 length: 15 residues. CDR3 residues: CASSLVARNTGELFF. The CDR3, as DNA: TGCGCCAGCAGCTTGGTGGCTCGTAACACCGGGGAGCTGTTTTTT.

The chain uses TRBV6-1 and TRBJ2-6; 9 nucleotides agree with TRBD1. V trimming: 8 bases; J trimming: 1 base; junction bases outside the gene matches: 3. The germline V gene has CDR1 MNHNS and CDR2 SASEGT. The CDR3 length is 15 residues. CDR3 region: CASGQGWSGANVLTF. The DNA for the CDR3 is TGTGCCAGCGGACAGGGGTGGTCTGGGGCCAACGTCCTGACTTTC.

In its sample, this clone was seen once. J is TRBJ2-1 and V is TRBV29-1, with D unclear. CDR1 and CDR2 (germline): SQVTM, ANQGSEA. The CDR3 sequence is 13 residues long. Trimming pared 3 bases from V and 5 bases from J, leaving 11 bases between. The CDR3 nucleotides are TGCAGCGTTGACCGCGCATGGAACAATGAGCAGTTCTTC. Translating it yields CSVDRAWNNEQFF.